These 3 T cell receptor beta chains were sequenced from one sample in a study of T-cell memory formation after mild COVID-19. From the 5' RACE reads, TCRdb called clonotypes with MiXCR, one entry per CDR3 protein. This sample has a few hundred thousand distinct CDR3 sequences; more than 20% occur once, and the top ten carry roughly an eighth. The sample taken for sequencing was PBMCs or a T cell subset sorted from them (not recorded which). The receptors were gathered from an adult woman who had mild COVID-19 (a few samples of this study predate the infection). Cell type and time point are not known.

The table lists this clonotype with a few counts. The rearrangement links TRBV10-3 to TRBJ1-3; no firm D call. Trimming left V 0 bases short and J 0 bases short, with 12 bases between. CDR3 length: 17 amino acids. Germline V gene data show CDR1 as ENHRY and CDR2 as SYGVKD. The CDR3 loop reads CAISESGRAFSGNTIYF. CDR3 DNA sequence: TGTGCCATCAGTGAGTCAGGGCGGGCTTTCTCTGGAAACACCATATATTTT.

V is TRBV12-3 or TRBV12-4 and J is TRBJ2-5; 7 nucleotides agree with TRBD2. V lost 4 bases to trimming and J lost 5 bases; unmatched junction nucleotides: 7. The CDR3 runs to 14 residues. CDR3 protein: CASSYWTRRETQYF. The CDR3 DNA is TGTGCCAGCAGTTACTGGACTAGGCGGGAGACCCAGTACTTC.

The genes are TRBV6-2 or TRBV6-3 and TRBJ2-7; 8 bases fit TRBD2. J was trimmed by 5 bases and V by 2 bases; bases with no gene match: 14. There are 17 residues in the CDR3. The germline CDR1 and CDR2 sequences are MNHEY and SVGEGT. The CDR3 region has the DNA TGTGCCAGCAGTTACACCCCCTCTAGCGGGCGTCAGAACGAGCAGTACTTC. Protein sequence: CASSYTPSSGRQNEQYF.